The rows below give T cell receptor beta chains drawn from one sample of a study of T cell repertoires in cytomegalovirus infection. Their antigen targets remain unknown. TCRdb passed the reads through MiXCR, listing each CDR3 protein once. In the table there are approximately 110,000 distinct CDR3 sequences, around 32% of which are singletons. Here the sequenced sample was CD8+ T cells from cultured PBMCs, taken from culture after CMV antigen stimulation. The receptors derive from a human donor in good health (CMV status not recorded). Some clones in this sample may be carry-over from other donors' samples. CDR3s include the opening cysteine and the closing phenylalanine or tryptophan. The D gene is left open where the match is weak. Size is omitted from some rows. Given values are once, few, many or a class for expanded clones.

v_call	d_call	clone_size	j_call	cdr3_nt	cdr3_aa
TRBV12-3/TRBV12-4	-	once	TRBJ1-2	TGTGCCTGCAGTTTGGGGCAGCCGCGCTATGGCTACACCTTC	CACSLGQPRYGYTF
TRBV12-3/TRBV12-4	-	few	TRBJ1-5	TGTGCCAGCAGTGAATCGGGGGGTAAGCAGCCCCAGCATTTT	CASSESGGKQPQHF
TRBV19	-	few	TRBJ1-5	TGTGCCAGTATTATGAGTTGGGGTCAGCCCCAGCATTTT	CASIMSWGQPQHF
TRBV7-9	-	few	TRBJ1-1	TGTGCCAGCAGCTTACCCAAAGGGACGTATTTGAACACTGAAGCTTTCTTT	CASSLPKGTYLNTEAFF
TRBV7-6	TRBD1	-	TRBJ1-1	TGTGCCAGCAGCTACGGACAGGGAATGAACACTGAAGCTTTCTTT	CASSYGQGMNTEAFF
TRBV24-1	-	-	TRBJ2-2	TGTGCCACAAACACAGCGTTCGCATTCACCGGGGAGCTGTTTTTT	CATNTAFAFTGELFF
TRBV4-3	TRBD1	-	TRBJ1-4	TGCGCCAGCAGCCAAGCGCGGACAGGGTTGTTGGGAGATGAAAAACTGTTTTTT	CASSQARTGLLGDEKLFF
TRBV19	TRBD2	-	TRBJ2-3	TGTGCCAGTAGTAGTCAGGGACTAGCGGGCAGCACAGATACGCAGTATTTT	CASSSQGLAGSTDTQYF
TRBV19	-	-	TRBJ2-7	TGTGCCAGTAAGGCTCCCGGGACATACGAGCAGTACTTC	CASKAPGTYEQYF
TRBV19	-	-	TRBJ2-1	TGTGCCAGTAGTGTAGCGAGTGATCCACTCGGAAGGTCCTACAATGAGCAGTTCTTC	CASSVASDPLGRSYNEQFF
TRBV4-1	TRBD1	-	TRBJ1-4	TGCGCCAGCAGCCCCGCGGAACAGGGGGTAACTAATGAAAAACTGTTTTTT	CASSPAEQGVTNEKLFF
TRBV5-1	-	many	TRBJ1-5	TGCGCCAGCAGCCCTTGGATGGATCAGCCCCAGCATTTT	CASSPWMDQPQHF
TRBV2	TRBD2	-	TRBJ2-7	TGTGCCAGCAGTGAGAGCGGGGCCTACGAGCAGTACTTC	CASSESGAYEQYF
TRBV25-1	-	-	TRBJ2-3	TGTGCCAGCAGTTTAGTAGGGGGGCGGCGGGAATGCTACCCTCCTTTTCTTCATACGCAGTATTTT	CASSLVGGRRECYPPFLHTQYF
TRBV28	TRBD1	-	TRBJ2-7	TGTGCCACCTCCCGGAACAGGGGGCTGCCCTACGAGCAGTACTTC	CATSRNRGLPYEQYF
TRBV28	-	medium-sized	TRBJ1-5	TGTGCCAGCAGTCCCCCGGAATATAATCAGCCCCAGCATTTT	CASSPPEYNQPQHF
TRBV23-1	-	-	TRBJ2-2	TGCGCCAGCAGTCAATCAGGAGCGACTCGAGGCACCGGGGAGCTGTTTTTT	CASSQSGATRGTGELFF
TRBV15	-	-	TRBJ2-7	TGTGCCACCAGCGGGGGAGTCTACGAGCAGTACTTC	CATSGGVYEQYF
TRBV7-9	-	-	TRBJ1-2	TGTGCCAGCAGCTTAAGGGGGGGGGGAGCTTTGGGCTATGGCTACACCTTC	CASSLRGGGALGYGYTF
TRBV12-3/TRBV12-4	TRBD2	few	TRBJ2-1	TGTGCCAGCAGTTTTGTTCGGGGGGGACACCTTAAAGTGAACAATGAGCAGTTCTTC	CASSFVRGGHLKVNNEQFF
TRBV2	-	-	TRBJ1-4	TGTGCCAGCAGTGGTTGGGACGGTACGCGGAATGAAAAACTGTTTTTT	CASSGWDGTRNEKLFF
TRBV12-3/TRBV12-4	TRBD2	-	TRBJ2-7	TGTGCCAGCAGTTCAAGCGGGGGGGCTTACTACGAGCAGTACTTC	CASSSSGGAYYEQYF
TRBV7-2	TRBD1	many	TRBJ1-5	TGTGCCAGCAGCTTAGTAGGGGGGGTAGGCGGACAGGGGGCGGATCAGCCCCAGCATTTT	CASSLVGGVGGQGADQPQHF
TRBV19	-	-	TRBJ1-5	TGTGCCACCCGATCCGTGCCAGACGATCAGCCCCAGCATTTT	CATRSVPDDQPQHF